In this sample, the clone carrying this TCR beta chain turned up once. Its specificity is not known. The data belong to a study of T cell responses to AZD1222 COVID-19 vaccine. For the study at large: Second doses that came at about 4 or about 12 weeks were put together. Study-wide findings and caveats: All repertoire sampling was performed exclusively after the peak T cell response. Increases in Spike-specific TCR breadth and depth were seen after two AZD1222 doses. Most donors were white British and more were female, and clonal diversity was possibly underestimated.

TCRdb's copy holds only in-frame clones and misses some; the assay was immunoSEQ multiplex PCR. The top ten hold around 1.5% of the sample, which has 75,000 to 100,000 clones, 89% seen once. The germline V gene encodes CDR1 SGHNT and CDR2 YENEEA. This CDR3 is built from 13 residues. V shed 2 bases and J shed 5 bases, with 10 bases lying between them. The sequencing here drew on peripheral blood, taken on day 0 of AZD1222 vaccination. The rearrangement joins TRBV11-3 to TRBJ2-7; D is unresolved. The sequence was obtained from an adult in good health. The CDR3 region is CASSLYPSNEQYF. DNA of the CDR3: TGTGCCAGCAGCTTATACCCTTCAAACGAGCAGTACTTC.